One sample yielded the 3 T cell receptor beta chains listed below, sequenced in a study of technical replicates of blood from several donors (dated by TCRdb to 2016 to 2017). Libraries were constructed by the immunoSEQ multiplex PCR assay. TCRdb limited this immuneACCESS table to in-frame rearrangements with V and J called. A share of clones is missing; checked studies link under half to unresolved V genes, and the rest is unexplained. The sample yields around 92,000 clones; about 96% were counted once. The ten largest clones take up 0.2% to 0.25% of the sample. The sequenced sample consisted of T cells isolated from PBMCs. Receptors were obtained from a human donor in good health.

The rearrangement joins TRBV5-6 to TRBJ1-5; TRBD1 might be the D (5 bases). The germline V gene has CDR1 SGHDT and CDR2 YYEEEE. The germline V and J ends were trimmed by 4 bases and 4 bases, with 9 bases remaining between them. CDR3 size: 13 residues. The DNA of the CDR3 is TGTGCCAGCAGCCAAGGGGAAAATCAGCCCCAGCATTTT. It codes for CASSQGENQPQHF.

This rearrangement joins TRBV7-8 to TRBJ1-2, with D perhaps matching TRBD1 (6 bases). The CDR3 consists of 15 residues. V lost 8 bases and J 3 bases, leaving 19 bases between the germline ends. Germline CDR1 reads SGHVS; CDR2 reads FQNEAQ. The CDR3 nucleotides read TGTGCCAGCTGGTCGGGGGGGGGCCCCGACTATGGCTACACCTTC. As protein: CASWSGGGPDYGYTF. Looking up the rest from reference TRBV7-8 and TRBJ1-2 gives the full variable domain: GAGVSQSPRYKVAKRGQDVALRCDPISGHVSLFWYQQALGQGPEFLTYFQNEAQLDKSGLPSDRFFAERPEGSVSTLKIQRTQQEDSAVYLCASWSGGGPDYGYTFGSGTRLTVV.

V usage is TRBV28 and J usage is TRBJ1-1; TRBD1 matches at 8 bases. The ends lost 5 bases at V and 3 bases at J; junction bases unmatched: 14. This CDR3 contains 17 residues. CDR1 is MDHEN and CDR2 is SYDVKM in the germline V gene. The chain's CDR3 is CASSPRQGWRGDTEAFF. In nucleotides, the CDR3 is TGTGCCAGCAGTCCACGACAGGGGTGGCGTGGGGACACTGAAGCTTTCTTT.